The subject of this entry is one T cell receptor beta chain. Germline CDR1 is PRHDT and CDR2 is FYEKMQ (reference sequence). This CDR3 region has 16 residues. V was pared by 4 bases and J by 2 bases, with 18 bases between. This sample is part of a study of blood T cell repertoires in COVID-19. Some clones are missing from TCRdb's copy, which holds only in-frame ones; the method was immunoSEQ multiplex PCR. The sample lists hundreds of thousands of clones, roughly four fifths occurring once. The sequenced material came from PBMCs or T cells enriched from blood (not recorded which). The rearrangement joins TRBV13 to TRBJ2-7; a possible D gene is TRBD2 (7 bases). The clonotype originates from a woman aged 50 to 65 who had been exposed to COVID-19. The CDR3 DNA is TGTGCCAGCAGCTCCCCCCAGGCGGGGGCCCCCTACGAGCAGTACTTC. The encoded protein is CASSSPQAGAPYEQYF. The entire variable domain, with the rest obtained from reference TRBV13 and TRBJ2-7, is as follows: AAGVIQSPRHLIKEKRETATLKCYPIPRHDTVYWYQQGPGQDPQFLISFYEKMQSDKGSIPDRFSAQQFSDYHSELNMSSLELGDSALYFCASSSPQAGAPYEQYFGPGTRLTVT.